The rows below give T cell receptor beta chains drawn from one sample of a study of vaccination and CD4 T cells after COVID-19. For these receptors, no antigen is known. TCRdb re-called the PCR reads with MiXCR, one entry per CDR3 protein. The sample has about 24,000 distinct CDR3 sequences; 40% to 55% are singletons. The sequencing here drew on CD4+ T cells from blood, cultured in vitro, taken about 7 months after SARS-CoV-2 vaccination. All receptors derive from a human donor who had recovered from COVID-19. Both conserved end residues are trimmed from each CDR3. Size values are once, few and many counts, or a class for expanded clones, and some rows have none.

clone_size	v_call	cdr3_aa
NA	TRBV27	ASRTGAGLAGDTQY
few	TRBV6-2/TRBV6-3	ASSYSIRSGGYT
NA	TRBV7-6	ASSLVYQETQY
medium-sized	TRBV27	ASSLYRGKDSPLH
NA	TRBV20-1	RASGDIGRNEQF
NA	TRBV20-1	SASHLTAGLCNEQF
few	TRBV6-2/TRBV6-3	ASSPHSGKGQETQY
few	TRBV20-1	SARYLAGVGYNEQF
NA	TRBV20-1	SAPRPDTQY
NA	TRBV6-1	ASRTDRHNYEQY
NA	TRBV12-3/TRBV12-4	ASTPSSYNEQF
few	TRBV20-1	SARPGTGGGYT
NA	TRBV10-3	ATSSGKYYEQY
NA	TRBV2	ASRGGTVLRNTEAF
NA	TRBV20-1	SARDLRESYNEQF
NA	TRBV20-1	SAREIVSSYEQY
NA	TRBV20-1	SASGNDYEQY
NA	TRBV18	ASSLTVDRDNEQF
NA	TRBV4-3	ASSQDIRTGELF
few	TRBV7-9	ASSLAGIPNEKLF
NA	TRBV4-1	ASSQAGGTLTAF
once	TRBV7-3	ASSPTVSYNEQF
NA	TRBV19	ASTLKVGSNQPQH
NA	TRBV6-1	ASSQGQGGNTIY
NA	TRBV20-1	SAYYRGKETQY
NA	TRBV20-1	SPGAASGTSSAQY
few	TRBV20-1	SARDQWVKQY
NA	TRBV28	ASSKRRAQGYGYT
NA	TRBV20-1	SASGLAGVKQY
NA	TRBV7-9	ASSLGWNTEAF
NA	TRBV24-1	ATSDYRGHTEQF
NA	TRBV7-2	ASSEYRAQETQY
NA	TRBV20-1	SATRTSGSPDEQY
few	TRBV10-3	ATQPWDSPLH
NA	TRBV28	ASSPLMVGGLAGTYQETQY
few	TRBV20-1	SARPGRLSSYNSPLH
NA	TRBV7-8	ASRGAAQPYEQY
NA	TRBV6-1	ASSLQGVGEQY
once	TRBV10-3	AISAFRTSQSVGINEQF
NA	TRBV7-9	ASSERLAGLHHEQF
NA	TRBV5-1	ASSLGTSGTQETQY
NA	TRBV6-1	ASSGTSSYEQY
few	TRBV20-1	SASWDNTQY
NA	TRBV6-4	ASSDGSTDTQY
NA	TRBV29-1	SVRPGQGGYT
few	TRBV6-1	ASSETASGRAYEQY
NA	TRBV6-1	ASSNRRGGVDTQY
few	TRBV20-1	SAYSGRTDTQY
few	TRBV7-9	ASSLNGRNQETQY
few	TRBV7-9	ASSLASAEQY
medium-sized	TRBV27	ASRTAGGDNQPQH
NA	TRBV10-1	ASSESGLTNEQF
NA	TRBV6-5	ASSYSIRTIRLKETQY
NA	TRBV6-1	ASTPRTSGYNEQF
NA	TRBV15	ATSRDRGMYSYEQY
NA	TRBV19	ASSDPGAGYNSPLH
few	TRBV20-1	SAPLADTPLNEQF
NA	TRBV7-9	ASSLYTGVGTEAF
NA	TRBV7-2	ASSQQGGLGQY